Sequencing of this TCR beta chain was carried out in a study of T cells in Graves' hyperthyroidism and ophthalmopathy. Notes on the study in general: The model identified upcoming ophthalmopathy a median roughly 6.5 months ahead of onset. In blood, most of the thyroid clonotypes expanded above 0.001 were also present.

Newly diagnosed hyperthyroidism patients aged 18 to 65 years had disease lasting under 2 months. Amplification yielded TCR beta CDR3 regions, with RNA transcripts as the source. The HTBI primer set drove a first-round RT-PCR of the TCR CDR3. TCRdb reprocessed the multiplex PCR reads with MiXCR, giving one entry per CDR3 protein. The data hold hundreds of thousands of distinct CDR3 sequences, with more than 30% observed a single time. Trimming at V came to 1 base and at J to 5 bases, leaving 3 bases not matched to a gene. Germline values: CDR1 SGHVS, CDR2 FQNEAQ. This CDR3 contains 15 residues. This clonotype showed up many times. Its antigen is not identified.

The chain recombines TRBV7-8 with TRBJ1-4, with 8 bases aligning to TRBD1. Sequenced: blood. The sequence was obtained from a man younger than 35 with Graves' hyperthyroidism. Here the CDR3 DNA reads TGTGCCAGCAGCTTAGGTCAGGGGGCGAATGAAAAACTGTTTTTT. This gives the protein CASSLGQGANEKLFF. The full variable domain, rest sourced from reference TRBV7-8 and TRBJ1-4, is GAGVSQSPRYKVAKRGQDVALRCDPISGHVSLFWYQQALGQGPEFLTYFQNEAQLDKSGLPSDRFFAERPEGSVSTLKIQRTQQEDSAVYLCASSLGQGANEKLFFGSGTQLSVL.